This TCR beta chain is drawn from a study of blood T cell repertoires in COVID-19 (dated by TCRdb to about 2020). Turning to the overall study: Collaborator samples came from the United States, Italy and Spain and covered acute and convalescent phases of COVID-19. Subjects who had been exposed to COVID-19, were actively infected with it, or had recovered from it provided the deeply sampled blood TCRbeta repertoires that made up the dataset. The repertoires were made available in a free public database intended to serve as a resource for research on the immune response to SARS-CoV-2. Where HLA class I and class II types were available, the types were taken from metadata supplied by the sample provider, not from assay-based typing. Samples were obtained from the ongoing ImmuneRACE study (first 160 participants) and from some 1,300 subjects provided by 6 global collaborators. The prospective study material was composed of cDNA or gDNA derived from T cells, B-cell-depleted T cells, or PBMCs. Nearly every sample came with metadata listing a de-identified subject ID, COVID-19 status, age in years and sex. Overall study results and their limits: The quantity of clinical and demographic metadata differed by source and by participant and was supplied without curation.

TCRbeta CDR3 regions were amplified from genomic DNA by means of the immunoSEQ Assay, a bias-controlled multiplex PCR. The study's processing was this. The number of nucleated cells in each sample was estimated from the amplification of reference gene primers within the assay. Sequence reads were collapsed and filtered to measure the absolute abundance of every unique TCRbeta CDR3 rearrangement. For each sample, productive Simpson clonality was calculated as the square root of Simpson's diversity index over productive rearrangements. Sourced from immuneACCESS, this table was stored by TCRdb with only in-frame sequences that have V and J called. A share of the clones is absent; for the studies checked, an unresolved V gene accounts for under half, and the remainder has no known explanation. D and trimming come from the DNA, and the V and J calls and clone size come from that table. The sample includes about 480,000 clones, with around nine tenths observed a single time. Of the sample, less than 9% is held by the ten largest clones.

Trimming costs V 3 bases and J 10 bases, and their ends lie 10 bases apart. The CDR3 numbers 12 residues from cysteine through phenylalanine. Of all the DNA, just the CDR3 is kept, 36 bases in frame from base 1. CDR1 and CDR2 are read off the germline V gene as SGHRS and YFSETQ. In Seattle, one collaborating source enrolled patients while the infection was active and tracked those patients longitudinally over the course of disease. Each collaborating institution followed its own protocols to collect whole blood in K2EDTA tubes. Collaborator samples were shipped for TCRbeta analysis as frozen whole blood, isolated PBMCs, or DNA extracted from either sample type. Of note for this clone: No antigen is known for it. No base qualities exist here, and no much larger clone lies one base off it.

The chain couples TRBV5-1 to TRBJ2-2; D gene: possibly TRBD1, on 6 matching bases. The sequenced material came from peripheral blood. This TCR was recovered from a woman between 50 and 59 years old with COVID-19, enrolled during active disease. The CDR3 sequence is CASSSQGAELFF. The DNA sequence is given as TGCGCCAGCAGCTCACAGGGAGCGGAGCTGTTTTTT.